This T cell receptor beta chain was sequenced for a study of cytomegalovirus exposure and HLA in healthy donors. Study overall: The 95 to 150 validation repertoires were produced on the same platform as the roughly 660 repertoires of the first cohort. This was reported in a later analysis.

This table comes from immunoSEQ multiplex PCR, and its TCRdb copy is limited to in-frame clones, with some not included. The table has some 200,000 clones, around nine tenths seen once; the top ten hold roughly 7%. Broader study findings: Subsequent analysis revealed that first-cohort TCR clusters tended to co-occur in the 100 to 150 validation repertoires.

V shed 1 base and J shed 5 bases, with 5 bases lying between them. The CDR3 totals 13 residues. Germline loops: CDR1 SGHAT, CDR2 FQNNGV. Concerning this clone: Its antigen is not known.

J is TRBJ2-2 and V is TRBV11-2; D is uncertain. The TCR comes from a man aged 25 to 40 in good health and CMV-seropositive. Sequencing was done on a sample of PBMCs. CDR3 coding DNA: TGTGCCAGCAGCTTAGGCCGGACCGGGGAGCTGTTTTTT. Protein sequence: CASSLGRTGELFF.